This T cell receptor beta chain was recorded in a study of T cells in Graves' hyperthyroidism and ophthalmopathy. The ends lost 8 bases at V and 4 bases at J; junction bases unmatched: 9. The CDR3 contains 14 residues. The germline CDR1 and CDR2 sequences are MNHNS and SASEGT. The PBMCs were sourced from fresh peripheral blood (around 9.9 ml). The table lists this clonotype with many counts. RNA transcripts provided the source from which TCR beta CDR3 regions were amplified. First-round RT-PCR of the TCR CDR3 relied on the HTBI primer set. TCRdb fed the multiplex PCR reads into MiXCR, producing one record per CDR3 protein. Of 530,000 or so distinct CDR3 sequences in the sample, about 24% are singletons; the top ten hold about 10%.

J is TRBJ2-5 and V is TRBV6-1; 8 bases align to TRBD1. The receptor's source is a woman in her 30s with Graves' ophthalmopathy. Source material: blood. CDR3 loop: CASVRQGMGETQYF. CDR3 nucleotide sequence: TGTGCCAGCGTCCGACAGGGGATGGGAGAGACCCAGTACTTC.